This TCR beta chain is from a study of blood T cell repertoires in COVID-19. In the study overall: Acute and convalescent COVID-19 samples came from the United States, Italy and Spain. Sample material is recorded as cDNA or gDNA derived from T cells, B-cell-depleted T cells, or PBMCs.

In the original analysis: It was from reference gene primer amplification that nucleated cell counts were estimated. Assay: immunoSEQ multiplex PCR; the TCRdb copy retains only in-frame clones and omits some. The V and J calls and clone size are taken from that table; D and trimming were inferred from the DNA. The sample has hundreds of thousands of clones, around 80% seen once. The CDR3 spans 17 residues. The ends were cut back, 2 bases at V and 1 base at J, with 14 bases in the middle. The germline gives CDR1 LGHDT, CDR2 YNNKEL (reference sequence). This clone occurred a few times. The chain joins TRBV3-1 (or the pseudogene TRBV3-2) to TRBJ2-2; D is perhaps TRBD2 (5 bases). Sequenced input: peripheral blood. The receptor was derived from a man at least 80 years old with acute or convalescent COVID-19. CDR3 DNA sequence: TGTGCCAGCAGCCAAACGTACGGCGGAGGGAACACCGGGGAGCTGTTTTTT. Protein: CASSQTYGGGNTGELFF.